This entry describes one T cell receptor (beta chain). Its cognate antigen is unknown. Sequencing used immunoSEQ version 4 in survey mode. Sequenced by immunoSEQ multiplex PCR; TCRdb stores in-frame clones only, minus some. The sample lists about 36,000 clones; under 90% were seen once. This sample was included in a study of persistence of HIV-infected CD4 T cells. About the study: Isolated cells were CMV- and HIV-1 Gag-responding CD4+ T cells. Study-level results: Degenerate expanded CDR3beta sequences were enriched among CMV- and Gag-responding cells.

Per the germline V gene, CDR1 is LNHDA and CDR2 is SQIVND (reference sequence). There are 16 residues in the CDR3. V gave up 4 bases and J gave up 7 bases; unmatched junction bases: 12. The stimulus was an HIV-1 Gag 15-mer peptide pool, about 1 ug/peptide/mL. CD40L-negative CD69-negative CD45RO-high memory CD4+ T cells were sorted as populations depleted of antigen-responding cells. These HIV-1-infected adults initiated suppressive ART in chronic infection. Before stimulation, PBMCs underwent CD8+ T cell depletion. The material sequenced was cultured CD4+ T cells from PBMCs, taken from a patient who received antiretroviral therapy. The origin of this receptor is an adult with HIV. The donor label of this sample is uncertain. The chain couples TRBV19 to TRBJ2-3, with 9 bases matching TRBD2. The CDR3 coding sequence is TGTGCCAGTAGTACCTTTAAAAGCGGGGGGCTGAATACGCAGTATTTT. Its protein product is CASSTFKSGGLNTQYF.